Shown below are 5 T cell receptor beta chains from a single sample sequenced in a study of sequential checkpoint blockade in melanoma. Treatment specified: randomized to nivolumab then ipilimumab (arm A) or the reverse (arm B). Sequencing used immunoSEQ multiplex PCR; TCRdb keeps in-frame clones, though not all of them. The sample includes some 17,000 clones, about 69% of them seen just once. The source was CD8+ T cells sorted from blood (inferred from file names), collected from a patient given nivolumab and ipilimumab in sequence. The receptor set was obtained from a human donor with melanoma.

V is TRBV28 and J is TRBJ2-5; TRBD2 is a possible D gene (7 bases). The germline V gene encodes CDR1 MDHEN and CDR2 SYDVKM. This CDR3 has 15 amino acids. V dropped 5 bases and J dropped 4 bases, with 17 bases sitting between them. CDR3 region: CASSGRGERAETQYF. Written as DNA, the CDR3 is TGTGCCAGCAGTGGGAGGGGGGAGAGGGCAGAGACCCAGTACTTC.

This clone was detected many times. The chain employs TRBV10-1 and TRBJ1-2, with D possibly being TRBD1 (6 bases). The V and J ends lost 6 bases and 4 bases respectively, with 15 bases between them. The CDR3 totals 14 residues. Germline-derived CDR1 and CDR2 are WNHNN and SYGVQD (reference sequence). The CDR3 region is CASSPSRGGYGYTF. CDR3 in DNA: TGCGCCAGCAGCCCAAGCAGAGGGGGCTATGGCTACACCTTC.

This clone is medium-sized (0.01 to 0.1%) within its sample. The rearrangement links TRBV27 to TRBJ1-2, with a weak D call TRBD1 (6 bases). The germline gives CDR1 MNHEY, CDR2 SMNVEV (reference sequence). V was clipped by 2 bases and J by 6 bases, with 13 bases between them. The CDR3 length is 14 residues. CDR3: CASSLLDRWNGYTF. CDR3 sequence (DNA): TGTGCCAGCAGTTTACTCGACAGGTGGAATGGCTACACCTTC.

This clone has a handful of counts. CDR3 DNA: TGTGCCAGCAGCCCCTCCGGGATCTATACCTACGAGCAGTACTTC. Protein sequence: CASSPSGIYTYEQYF. The chain recombines TRBV27 with TRBJ2-7; possibly TRBD2 for D (5 bases). Per germline, CDR1 MNHEY and CDR2 SMNVEV (reference sequence). V was trimmed by 6 bases and J by 2 bases, leaving 17 bases between them. This CDR3 comprises 15 residues.

This clone showed up just a few times. The gene calls are TRBV7-9 and TRBJ1-4; 7 positions match TRBD1. Trimming took 2 bases from V and 3 from J; bases not matched to a gene: 3. Germline assignment: CDR1 SEHNR and CDR2 FQNEAQ (reference sequence). The CDR3 covers 15 residues. Here the CDR3 reads CASSLRQGSNEKLFF. The CDR3 DNA follows: TGTGCCAGCAGCTTACGACAGGGTTCTAATGAAAAACTGTTTTTT. Full variable domain (remainder filled in from reference TRBV7-9 and TRBJ1-4): DTGVSQNPRHKITKRGQNVTFRCDPISEHNRLYWYRQTLGQGPEFLTYFQNEAQLEKSRLLSDRFSAERPKGSFSTLEIQRTEQGDSAMYLCASSLRQGSNEKLFFGSGTQLSVL.